Below, 9 T cell receptor beta chains from the same sample are listed, as sequenced in a study of T cells in Graves' hyperthyroidism and ophthalmopathy. Researchers amplified the TCR beta CDR3 regions from RNA transcripts. With the HTBI primer set, the TCR CDR3 went through a first round of RT-PCR. TCRdb re-called the multiplex PCR reads with MiXCR, one entry per CDR3 protein. The sample lists hundreds of thousands of distinct CDR3 sequences; about 14% were seen once. The sample comprised blood. These receptors originate from a woman in her fifties or sixties with Graves' ophthalmopathy.

The V and J genes are TRBV4-3 and TRBJ1-1; D possibly corresponds to TRBD1 (5 bases). Looked up from germline, CDR1 is LGHNA and CDR2 is YSLEER. The CDR3 runs to 13 residues. V dropped 8 bases and J dropped 7 bases, with 17 bases sitting between them. The CDR3 protein is CASASWRGVEAFF. CDR3 DNA: TGCGCCAGCGCCTCTTGGCGGGGGGTTGAAGCTTTCTTT.

This clonotype showed up many times. The chain recombines TRBV29-1 with TRBJ1-2, with D perhaps matching TRBD1 (5 bases). CDR1 is SQVTM, CDR2 ANQGSEA, per germline. Trimming pared 4 bases from V and 6 bases from J, leaving 15 bases between. CDR3 length: 13 amino acids. The CDR3: CSVVTSGYNGYTF. The CDR3 DNA reads TGCAGCGTTGTGACCTCAGGGTATAATGGCTACACCTTC. Full variable domain (rest looked up from reference TRBV29-1 and TRBJ1-2): SAVISQKPSRDICQRGTSLTIQCQVDSQVTMMFWYRQQPGQSLTLIATANQGSEATYESGFVIDKFPISRPNLTFSTLTVSNMSPEDSSIYLCSVVTSGYNGYTFGSGTRLTVV.

This chain uses TRBV7-9 with TRBJ2-7, with D perhaps assigned TRBD1 or TRBD2 (5 bases each). This CDR3 is 15 amino acids long. V lost 1 base and J 7 bases, leaving 17 bases between the germline ends. Germline V gene data show CDR1 as SEHNR and CDR2 as FQNEAQ (reference sequence). The CDR3 bases are TGTGCCAGCAGCTTAGTTGAAGGGACGCTAGGGGAGCAGTACTTC. Residues: CASSLVEGTLGEQYF.

This clonotype has ten or more counts. V and J are TRBV27 and TRBJ2-2, with 10 bases lining up with TRBD2. The germline V gene has CDR1 MNHEY and CDR2 SMNVEV (reference sequence). This CDR3 has 21 residues. The junction had 18 bases not matched to a gene; V was cut back by 5 bases and J by 0 bases. CDR3 bases: TGTGCCAGCAGTCCCCAATTTGGGCTAGCGGGAGAATACTCGAACACCGGGGAGCTGTTTTTT. This codes for CASSPQFGLAGEYSNTGELFF.

This clonotype was observed many times. V usage is TRBV7-2 and J usage is TRBJ2-7, with 8 positions matching TRBD1. Germline V gives CDR1 SGHTA, CDR2 FQGNSA. The CDR3 is made up of 14 amino acids. With V trimmed by 5 bases and J by 0 bases, 3 bases remained unmatched. CDR3 bases: TGTGCCAGCAGCCGGGACAGGACCTCCTACGAGCAGTACTTC. As protein: CASSRDRTSYEQYF.

The DNA for the CDR3 is TGTGCCAGCAGTTTTAGAACCGGAGTGGGGCGCACTGAAGCTTTCTTT. Translation gives CASSFRTGVGRTEAFF. V usage is TRBV28 and J usage is TRBJ1-1, with a tentative D call TRBD1 (5 bases). This CDR3 is built from 16 residues. With 3 bases removed from V and 4 bases from J, the gap between germline ends came to 18 bases. In germline, CDR1 is MDHEN, CDR2 SYDVKM.

This clonotype has more than one count but fewer than ten. CDR3 loop: CSASNTEAFF. The CDR3 DNA sequence: TGCAGTGCTAGTAACACTGAAGCTTTCTTT. The chain couples TRBV20-1 to TRBJ1-1; D uncertain. This CDR3 has 10 residues. Trimming left V 3 bases short and J 2 bases short, with 1 base between. In germline, CDR1 is DFQATT, CDR2 SNEGSKA (reference sequence).

This chain links TRBV30 with TRBJ1-4, with TRBD1 as a possible D gene (5 bases). Trimming stripped 0 bases from V and 8 bases from J, with 25 bases between. Germline CDR1 GTSNPN, CDR2 SVGIG (reference sequence). This CDR3 contains 18 residues. The CDR3 reads CAWSVLPPLQGWGEKLFF. CDR3 bases: TGTGCCTGGAGTGTACTCCCACCGCTCCAGGGTTGGGGAGAAAAACTGTTTTTT.

This clonotype has a count of ten or more. The chain has TRBV5-1 and TRBJ2-7, with 8 nucleotides matching TRBD1. The length of the CDR3 is 15 residues. CDR1 and CDR2 (germline): SGHRS, YFSETQ. V trimming: 5 bases; J trimming: 6 bases; junction bases outside the gene matches: 13. This chain's CDR3 is CASSSGTGLGREQYF. CDR3 DNA: TGCGCCAGCAGTTCCGGGACAGGTTTAGGTCGCGAGCAGTACTTC.